One sample yielded the 4 T cell receptor beta chains listed below, sequenced in a study of blood T cell repertoires in COVID-19. The method was immunoSEQ multiplex PCR; TCRdb's version includes in-frame clones alone and lacks a portion of them. The sample carries about 37,000 clones, about nine tenths recorded once. The sequencing input was peripheral blood. These receptors originate from a woman older than 75 with acute or convalescent COVID-19.

The chain links TRBV2 to TRBJ1-1, with 11 bases aligning to TRBD1. V trimming: 1 base; J trimming: 5 bases; junction bases outside the gene matches: 3. Germline V gives CDR1 SNHLY, CDR2 FYNNEI. There are 15 residues in the CDR3. DNA for the CDR3: TGTGCCAGCAGTGAAGGGACAGGGGGCCTGACTGAAGCTTTCTTT. It codes for CASSEGTGGLTEAFF.

This clone has a single count. This chain uses TRBV19 with TRBJ1-5; no reliable D call. The CDR3 runs 14 residues. Germline lookup yields CDR1 LNHDA and CDR2 SQIVND (reference sequence). Trimming removed 10 bases from V and 5 bases from J, with 18 bases in between. In nucleotides, the CDR3 is TGTGCCACCGCCGTCCGGGGTAAGGATCAGCCCCAGCATTTT. Protein sequence: CATAVRGKDQPQHF. Together with reference TRBV19 and TRBJ1-5, the CDR3 gives the full variable domain: DGGITQSPKYLFRKEGQNVTLSCEQNLNHDAMYWYRQDPGQGLRLIYYSQIVNDFQKGDIAEGYSVSREKKESFPLTVTSAQKNPTAFYLCATAVRGKDQPQHFGDGTRLSIL.

V gene TRBV7-2 combines with J gene TRBJ2-7; 9 bases agree with TRBD2. Germline V gene lookup returns CDR1 SGHTA and CDR2 FQGNSA. The CDR3 contains 14 residues. V lost 5 bases, J lost 3 bases, and 5 bases stayed unmatched. The CDR3 nucleotides read TGTGCCAGCAGCCCTGGACTAGCGTTCTACGAGCAGTACTTC. Translated, it gives CASSPGLAFYEQYF.

The chain uses TRBV30 and TRBJ1-4, with D hard to call. V was clipped by 7 bases and J by 7 bases, with 16 bases between them. From germline, CDR1 is GTSNPN and CDR2 SVGIG (reference sequence). The length of the CDR3 is 13 residues. Here the CDR3 reads CAYRFPGSEKLFF. In DNA form, the CDR3 reads TGTGCCTACCGGTTCCCGGGAAGTGAAAAACTGTTTTTT.